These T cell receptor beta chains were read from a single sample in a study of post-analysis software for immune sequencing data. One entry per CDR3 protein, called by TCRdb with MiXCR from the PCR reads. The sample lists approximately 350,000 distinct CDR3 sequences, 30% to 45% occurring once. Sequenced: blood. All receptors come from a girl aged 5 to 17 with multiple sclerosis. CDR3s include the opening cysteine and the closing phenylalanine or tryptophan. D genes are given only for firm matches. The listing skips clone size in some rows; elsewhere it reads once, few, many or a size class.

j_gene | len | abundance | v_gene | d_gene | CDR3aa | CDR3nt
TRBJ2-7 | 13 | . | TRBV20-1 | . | CSARSVYSYEQYF | TGCAGTGCTAGATCCGTGTACTCCTACGAGCAGTACTTC
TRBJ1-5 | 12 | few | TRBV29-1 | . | CSVGDINQPQHF | TGCAGCGTTGGAGACATTAATCAGCCCCAGCATTTT
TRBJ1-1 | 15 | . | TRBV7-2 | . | CASSLGGGLNTEAFF | TGTGCCAGCAGCTTAGGAGGGGGGCTTAACACTGAAGCTTTCTTT
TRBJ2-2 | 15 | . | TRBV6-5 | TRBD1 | CASSEGQVNTGELFF | TGTGCCAGCAGTGAGGGACAGGTGAACACCGGGGAGCTGTTTTTT
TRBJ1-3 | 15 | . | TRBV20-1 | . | CSARALDSGGNTIYF | TGCAGTGCTAGAGCCTTGGACTCGGGAGGAAACACCATATATTTT
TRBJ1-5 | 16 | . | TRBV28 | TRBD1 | CASRSGGPYSNQPQHF | TGTGCCAGCAGATCAGGGGGCCCCTATAGCAATCAGCCCCAGCATTTT
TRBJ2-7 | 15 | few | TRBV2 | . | CASSEGQGLIYEQYF | TGTGCCAGCAGTGAAGGGCAGGGACTGATCTACGAGCAGTACTTC
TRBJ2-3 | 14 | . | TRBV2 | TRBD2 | CASSGLAVTDTQYF | TGTGCCAGCAGTGGACTAGCGGTTACAGATACGCAGTATTTT
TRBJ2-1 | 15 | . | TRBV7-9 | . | CASSLVVDSYNEQFF | TGTGCCAGCAGCTTAGTAGTGGATTCTTACAATGAGCAGTTCTTC
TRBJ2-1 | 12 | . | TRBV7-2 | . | CASSPEGVEQFF | TGTGCCAGCAGCCCAGAGGGGGTCGAGCAGTTCTTC
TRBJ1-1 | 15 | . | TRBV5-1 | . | CASSLDGRENTEAFF | TGCGCCAGCAGCTTGGATGGCAGAGAGAACACTGAAGCTTTCTTT
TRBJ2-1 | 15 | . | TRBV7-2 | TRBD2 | CASSLGTSGYNEQFF | TGTGCCAGCAGCTTAGGGACTAGCGGTTACAATGAGCAGTTCTTC
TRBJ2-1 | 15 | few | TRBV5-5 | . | CASSSSGGDWGEQFF | TGTGCCAGCAGCTCCTCAGGGGGGGACTGGGGAGAGCAGTTCTTC